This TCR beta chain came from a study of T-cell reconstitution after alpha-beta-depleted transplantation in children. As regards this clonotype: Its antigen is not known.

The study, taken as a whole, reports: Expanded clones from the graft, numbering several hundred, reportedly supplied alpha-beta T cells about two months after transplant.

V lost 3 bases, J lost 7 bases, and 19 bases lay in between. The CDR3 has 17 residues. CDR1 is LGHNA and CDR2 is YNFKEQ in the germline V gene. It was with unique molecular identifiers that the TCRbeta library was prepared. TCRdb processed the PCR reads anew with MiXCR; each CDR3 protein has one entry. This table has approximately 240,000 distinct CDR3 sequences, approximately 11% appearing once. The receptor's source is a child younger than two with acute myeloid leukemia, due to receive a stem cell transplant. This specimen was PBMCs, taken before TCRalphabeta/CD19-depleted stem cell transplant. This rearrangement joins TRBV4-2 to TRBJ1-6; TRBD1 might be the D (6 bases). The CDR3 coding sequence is TGTGCCAGCAGCCACCATAAAGTTACACAGGGCAATTCACCCCTCCACTTT. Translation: CASSHHKVTQGNSPLHF.